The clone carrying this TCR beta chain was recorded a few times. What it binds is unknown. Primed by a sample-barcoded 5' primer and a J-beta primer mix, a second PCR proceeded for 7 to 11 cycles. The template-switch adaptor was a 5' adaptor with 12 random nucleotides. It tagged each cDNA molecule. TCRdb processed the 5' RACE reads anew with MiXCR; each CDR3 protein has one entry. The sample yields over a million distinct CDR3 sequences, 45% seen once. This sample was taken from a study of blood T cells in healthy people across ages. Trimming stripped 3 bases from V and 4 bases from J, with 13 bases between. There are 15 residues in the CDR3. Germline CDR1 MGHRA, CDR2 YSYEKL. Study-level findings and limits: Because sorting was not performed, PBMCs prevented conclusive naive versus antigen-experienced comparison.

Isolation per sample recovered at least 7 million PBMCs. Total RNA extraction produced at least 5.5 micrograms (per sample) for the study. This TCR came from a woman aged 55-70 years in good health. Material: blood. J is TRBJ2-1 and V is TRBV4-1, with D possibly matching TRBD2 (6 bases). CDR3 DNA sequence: TGCGCCAGCAGCCATGCGGGATCAACATACAATGAGCAGTTCTTC. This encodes CASSHAGSTYNEQFF.